This T cell receptor (beta chain) was identified in a study of patients and donors after allogeneic stem cell transplantation. One entry per CDR3 protein, called by TCRdb with MiXCR from the RT-PCR reads. The sample records fewer than 250,000 distinct CDR3 sequences, over 12% being singletons. CDR1 is SGHRS, CDR2 YFSETQ, per germline. V lost 3 bases, J lost 5 bases, and 11 bases lay in between. This CDR3 has 13 amino acids. This chain connects TRBV5-1 to TRBJ1-2; no clear D gene. The receptor comes from a human donor who was either an allogeneic HSCT recipient or a stem cell or donor lymphocyte infusion donor (not recorded which). It is not recorded whose cells these are; they may come from a transplant donor. Sequencing input: blood, either unsorted or a sorted T cell fraction (not recorded which). As DNA, the CDR3 is TGCGCCAGCAGCTCCCCGGGAGTATATGGCTACACCTTC. Translation gives CASSSPGVYGYTF. Full variable domain (missing parts from reference TRBV5-1 and TRBJ1-2): KAGVTQTPRYLIKTRGQQVTLSCSPISGHRSVSWYQQTPGQGLQFLFEYFSETQRNKGNFPGRFSGRQFSNSRSEMNVSTLELGDSALYLCASSSPGVYGYTFGSGTRLTVV.